The rows below give T cell receptor beta chains drawn from one sample of a study of control samples from healthy donors and cancer patients. Clones were sequenced by immunoSEQ multiplex PCR, and TCRdb holds only the in-frame ones, with some missing. The profile shows about 110,000 clones, more than 75% of them singletons. The sequenced sample consisted of PBMCs. The source is a woman aged 55-75 years with lung cancer. CDR3s include the opening cysteine and the closing phenylalanine or tryptophan. Clone size appears in some rows only: once, few, many, or a class for an expanded clone.

TRBV2	TRBJ2-5	.	CASSPGFWETQYF
TRBV5-1	TRBJ1-2	.	CASSHSQGDYGYTF
TRBV29-1	TRBJ1-2	few	CSVDSYGYTF
TRBV19	TRBJ2-1	few	CASSSKQAVGKGSYNEQFF
TRBV4-2	TRBJ1-2	.	CASSQDKGARGGYTF
TRBV7-9	TRBJ1-2	.	CASSSLSFYGYTF
TRBV2	TRBJ1-5	.	CASGQGNRGNQPQHF
TRBV19	TRBJ2-4	.	CASSITSSGSLAKNIQYF
TRBV7-2	TRBJ2-7	.	CASSPPGLAGGIYEQYF
TRBV7-3	TRBJ2-3	.	CASSLASASTDTQYF
TRBV18	TRBJ2-2	.	CASSGANTGELFF
TRBV10-3	TRBJ2-7	.	CASAGSGDEQYF
TRBV5-1	TRBJ2-2	.	CASSLDRVNTGELFF
TRBV19	TRBJ2-1	.	CASSIYGSSSEQFF
TRBV18	TRBJ1-5	.	CASSPREGESQPQHF
TRBV4-2	TRBJ1-4	.	CASSPTYGPFEKLFF
TRBV1	TRBJ1-2	once	CTSSRDMGSSYGYTF
TRBV7-9	TRBJ1-1	.	CASRTLNRENTEAFF
TRBV4-1	TRBJ1-5	.	CASSQDRDQPQHF
TRBV29-1	TRBJ1-2	once	CSGEVSNYGYTF